One T cell receptor beta chain is described in this entry. Its specificity is not known. Sequenced by immunoSEQ multiplex PCR; TCRdb stores in-frame clones only, minus some. The profile shows about 960,000 clones, about three quarters of them singletons. The data belong to a study of shared clonotypes between healthy human individuals. Study overall: Aged 18 to 49, the donors were a couple of women and three men. The study's findings and limits: Generation probabilities were higher for clonotypes shared across all four sorted-subset donors than for unshared ones. Sorted-subset samples were not fully sequenced, rarefaction indicated.

The CDR3 extends over 13 amino acids. Germline lookup yields CDR1 WNHNN and CDR2 SYGVQD (reference sequence). The rearrangement links TRBV10-1 to TRBJ2-3; TRBD2 might be the D (5 bases). Material: memory CD4+ T cells sorted from blood. Subset denoted: CD45RA-negative fraction. This TCR was sampled from a man between 18 and 29 years old in good health. For the CDR3, the DNA is TGCGCTACAAGCGGCCATGGGACAGATACGCAGTATTTT. It codes for CATSGHGTDTQYF.